This TCR beta chain was sequenced in a study of control samples from healthy donors and cancer patients. CDR1 and CDR2 from the germline V gene are SGHTA and FQGNSA. The CDR3 extends over 13 amino acids. V lost 2 bases and J lost 8, with 10 bases in between. Only in-frame clones appear in the TCRdb table, and some are missing; sequencing was by immunoSEQ multiplex PCR. The table lists about 130,000 clones, approximately 94% of them singletons. The clonotype comes from a man aged 30-40 years in good health. Sequencing used blood. The V and J genes are TRBV7-2 and TRBJ2-1; D is possibly TRBD2 (5 bases). CDR3 nucleotides: TGTGCCAGCAGCTTAATGATTAGCGATGAGCAGTTCTTC. Protein: CASSLMISDEQFF.